A selection of T cell receptor beta chains follows, all from one sample in a study of OX40 agonist ivuxolimab in advanced cancers. Assay used: immunoSEQ multiplex PCR; TCRdb lists only in-frame clones, some missing. The table includes roughly 79,000 clones, 85% to 95% detected once. Material: CD4+ or CD8+ T cells sorted from blood, obtained in a trial of the OX40 agonist ivuxolimab. The receptors derive from an adult with an advanced solid tumor such as melanoma, head and neck, liver or kidney cancer. CDR3s include the opening cysteine and the closing phenylalanine or tryptophan. D genes are given only for firm matches. Size tells how often a clone was seen (once, few, many) or the class of an expanded clone, and some rows leave it out.

abundance	d_gene	v_gene	j_gene	CDR3nt	CDR3aa
NA	NA	TRBV19	TRBJ2-7	TGTGCCAGTAGCGGTGGGGTCACCTACGAGCAGTACTTC	CASSGGVTYEQYF
NA	NA	TRBV5-1	TRBJ2-1	TGCGCCAGCAGCCGCGGTGTCCATGAGCAGTTCTTC	CASSRGVHEQFF
NA	NA	TRBV11-3	TRBJ2-7	TGTGCCAGCAGCTTAGGGGACGAGCAGTACTTC	CASSLGDEQYF
NA	NA	TRBV7-9	TRBJ2-7	TGTGCCAGCAGCTTAGTATTGGGAGAAATCGAGCAGTACTTC	CASSLVLGEIEQYF
NA	TRBD1	TRBV14	TRBJ2-2	TGTGCCAGCAGCCGCAGGGGGCTCGCGAACACCGGGGAGCTGTTTTTT	CASSRRGLANTGELFF
NA	NA	TRBV2	TRBJ2-7	TGTGCCAGCCGTTGGGACATTGGGTTCTACGAGCAGTACTTC	CASRWDIGFYEQYF
NA	TRBD2	TRBV27	TRBJ2-1	TGTGCCAGCAGTTTGAGCGGGGGAGGCAATGAGCAGTTCTTC	CASSLSGGGNEQFF
NA	NA	TRBV4-3	TRBJ2-7	TGCGCCAGCAGCCGGGACCGGGACAAATCCTACGAGCAGTACTTC	CASSRDRDKSYEQYF
NA	NA	TRBV5-1	TRBJ1-1	TGCGCCAGCAGCTTGTGGGGAATGAACACTGAAGCTTTCTTT	CASSLWGMNTEAFF
NA	TRBD2	TRBV6-6	TRBJ2-5	TGTGCCAGCAGTAAACTAGCGGGGGCCCAAGAGACCCAGTACTTC	CASSKLAGAQETQYF
few	NA	TRBV19	TRBJ2-5	TGTGCCAGTAGTACCCCCGAGACAGAGCAAGAGACCCAGTACTTC	CASSTPETEQETQYF
NA	NA	TRBV9	TRBJ1-1	TGTGCCAGCAGCGTAGGGGACACCTACACTGAAGCTTTCTTT	CASSVGDTYTEAFF
NA	NA	TRBV13	TRBJ2-5	TGTGCCAGCAGCTTAGATATCCAAGAGACCCAGTACTTC	CASSLDIQETQYF
NA	TRBD1	TRBV5-1	TRBJ2-2	TGCGCCAGTATCAGGGGGCTGTTGAACACCGGGGAGCTGTTTTTT	CASIRGLLNTGELFF
NA	NA	TRBV10-3	TRBJ2-5	TGTGCCATCAGTGATCGAGAGACCCAGTACTTC	CAISDRETQYF
few	NA	TRBV15	TRBJ2-1	TGTGCCACCAGCAGAGATGGTCCGAGGGTAAATGAGCAGTTCTTC	CATSRDGPRVNEQFF
NA	TRBD1	TRBV11-3	TRBJ2-7	TGTGCCAGCAGCTCGGGACAGGGAGACTACGAGCAGTACTTC	CASSSGQGDYEQYF
NA	NA	TRBV13	TRBJ2-7	TGTGCCAGCAGCTTAATCCAGGGGTTGGGCGAGCAGTACTTC	CASSLIQGLGEQYF
NA	TRBD1	TRBV6-4	TRBJ2-4	TGTGCCAGCAGTTACGGACAGGGGAAAAACATTCAGTACTTC	CASSYGQGKNIQYF
NA	NA	TRBV14	TRBJ1-1	TGTGCCAGCAGCCAAGATCGCGGAATAGGGGGAGCTTTCTTT	CASSQDRGIGGAFF
NA	NA	TRBV19	TRBJ2-1	TGTGCCAGTAAAAGGGGGGTGACCGATGGGTTCTCCAATGAGCAGTTCTTC	CASKRGVTDGFSNEQFF
NA	NA	TRBV7-3	TRBJ2-3	TGTGCCAGCAGCTTTCTGGGAGGAACAGATACGCAGTATTTT	CASSFLGGTDTQYF
once	NA	TRBV5-4	TRBJ2-5	TGTGCCAGCAGCTCCCTGGGGGGGCCGGAGACCCAGTACTTC	CASSSLGGPETQYF
NA	TRBD1	TRBV29-1	TRBJ2-1	TGCAGCGTGGGACAGGGGGCTGAGCAGTTCTTC	CSVGQGAEQFF
NA	TRBD2	TRBV27	TRBJ2-7	TGTGCCAGCAGTTTACGAGGCGGGGGGACATCCTACGAGCAGTACTTC	CASSLRGGGTSYEQYF
NA	NA	TRBV27	TRBJ2-1	TGTGCCAGCAGTTCCACCTCCCTGACAGGAGAGCAGTTCTTC	CASSSTSLTGEQFF
NA	TRBD2	TRBV27	TRBJ2-6	TGTGCCAGCAGTTTCTACGGGGGGGCGCTAGAAACATGGAGCTCTGGGGCCAACGTCCTGACTTTC	CASSFYGGALETWSSGANVLTF
NA	TRBD1	TRBV27	TRBJ2-1	TGTGCCAGCAGTTTGGCGACAGGGGACACCTACAATGAGCAGTTCTTC	CASSLATGDTYNEQFF
NA	TRBD1	TRBV14	TRBJ1-6	TGTGCCAGCAGCCAAGATCGTAGGGACAGGGGATCACCCCTCCACTTT	CASSQDRRDRGSPLHF
once	NA	TRBV11-2	TRBJ2-7	TGTGCCAGCAGCTTGATCTACAGGGGGGGATCCTACGAGCAGTACTTC	CASSLIYRGGSYEQYF
NA	TRBD2	TRBV19	TRBJ2-7	TGTGCCAGTAGTATGGCCGGGACTAGCTGGAACGAGCAGTACTTC	CASSMAGTSWNEQYF
NA	NA	TRBV6-1	TRBJ2-7	TGTGCCAGCAGTGTGCGGGGCCCCTACGAGCAGTACTTC	CASSVRGPYEQYF
NA	NA	TRBV11-2	TRBJ2-1	TGTGCCAGTGCCCGAGGGGGGCCCTACAATGAGCAGTTCTTC	CASARGGPYNEQFF
NA	TRBD2	TRBV5-1	TRBJ2-1	TGCGCCAGCAGCTTCCTAGCGGGGGGGCCCAATGAGCAGTTCTTC	CASSFLAGGPNEQFF
NA	NA	TRBV11-2	TRBJ1-1	TGTGCCAGCAGCTTTGGGACGGACACTGAAGCTTTCTTT	CASSFGTDTEAFF
NA	NA	TRBV11-2	TRBJ2-7	TGTGCCAGCAGCCTGACCGGGACACCTTACGAGCAGTACTTC	CASSLTGTPYEQYF
NA	NA	TRBV5-5	TRBJ1-5	TGTGCCAGCAGCCCCGCCCGACAACCATACACCCAGCCCCAGCATTTT	CASSPARQPYTQPQHF
NA	TRBD2	TRBV9	TRBJ2-2	TGTGCCAGCAGCTCATTAAGCGGGGTAGAAGCCGGGGAGCTGTTTTTT	CASSSLSGVEAGELFF
few	NA	TRBV6-6	TRBJ2-7	TGTGCCAGCACGCTAGGGAGCGAGCAGTACTTC	CASTLGSEQYF
once	NA	TRBV11-3	TRBJ2-7	TGTGCCAGCAGCCTAGGACAGGCGGGGAACGAGCAGTACTTC	CASSLGQAGNEQYF